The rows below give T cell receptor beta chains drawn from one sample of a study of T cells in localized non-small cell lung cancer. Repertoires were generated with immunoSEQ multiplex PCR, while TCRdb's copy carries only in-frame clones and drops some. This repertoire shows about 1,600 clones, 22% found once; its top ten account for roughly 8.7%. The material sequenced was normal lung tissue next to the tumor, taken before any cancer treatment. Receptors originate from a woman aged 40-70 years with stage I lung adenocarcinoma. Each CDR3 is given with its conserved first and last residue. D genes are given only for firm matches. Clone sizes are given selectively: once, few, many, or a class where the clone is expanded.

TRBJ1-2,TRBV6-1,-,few,CASSEGDTVRRSGYTF,TGTGCCAGCAGTGAAGGGGATACAGTGCGGCGCTCCGGCTACACCTTC
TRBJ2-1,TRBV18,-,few,CASSTVPGAGNEQFF,TGTGCCAGCTCCACAGTTCCGGGGGCTGGGAATGAGCAGTTCTTC
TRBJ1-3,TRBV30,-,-,CAWNGGVGNTIYF,TGTGCCTGGAACGGAGGGGTCGGAAACACCATATATTTT
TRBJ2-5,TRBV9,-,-,CASGGRRGETQYF,TGTGCCAGCGGCGGCAGGAGGGGGGAGACCCAGTACTTC
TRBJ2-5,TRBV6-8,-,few,CASREGVQETQYF,TGTGCCAGCAGGGAGGGAGTACAAGAGACCCAGTACTTC
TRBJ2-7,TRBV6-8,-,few,CARGGDISSYEQYF,TGTGCCAGGGGGGGGGACATATCCTCCTACGAGCAGTACTTC
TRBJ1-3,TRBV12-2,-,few,CASRLVVSGNTIYF,TGTGCAAGTCGCTTAGTGGTCTCTGGAAACACCATATATTTT
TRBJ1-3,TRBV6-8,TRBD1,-,CASANRGSGNTIYF,TGTGCCAGCGCTAACAGGGGCTCTGGAAACACCATATATTTT
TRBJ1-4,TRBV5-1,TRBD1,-,CASSLSGTAEPLFF,TGCGCCAGCAGCTTGTCTGGGACAGCCGAGCCCCTGTTTTTT
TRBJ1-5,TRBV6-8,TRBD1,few,CASTGDRLSGPQHF,TGTGCCAGCACCGGGGACAGGCTCTCGGGGCCCCAGCATTTT
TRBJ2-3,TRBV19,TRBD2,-,CASKGSGGEYTDTQYF,TGTGCCAGTAAGGGAAGCGGGGGTGAATACACAGATACGCAGTATTTT
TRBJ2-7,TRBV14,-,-,CASSQFLFEQYF,TGTGCCAGCAGCCAATTCCTTTTTGAGCAGTACTTC
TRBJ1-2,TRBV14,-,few,CASSQYVLYGYTF,TGTGCCAGCAGCCAATACGTCCTATATGGCTACACCTTC
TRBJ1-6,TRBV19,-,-,CASSIQTGDGSPLHF,TGTGCCAGTAGTATCCAGACAGGCGATGGCTCACCCCTCCACTTT
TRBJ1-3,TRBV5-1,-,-,CASRITGTPPVSGNTIYF,TGCGCCAGCAGAATTACCGGGACTCCCCCTGTCTCTGGAAACACCATATATTTT
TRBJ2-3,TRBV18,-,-,CASSPPGEDTQYF,TGTGCCAGCTCACCACCGGGGGAAGATACGCAGTATTTT
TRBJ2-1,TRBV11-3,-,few,CASSLEPGSYNEQFF,TGTGCCAGCAGCTTAGAGCCCGGGTCGTACAATGAGCAGTTCTTC
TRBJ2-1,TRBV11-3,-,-,CASSLGGGSYNEQFF,TGTGCCAGCAGCTTAGGAGGGGGCTCCTACAATGAGCAGTTCTTC
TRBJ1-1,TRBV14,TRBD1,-,CASSQVRGGGAAAFF,TGTGCCAGCAGCCAAGTGCGCGGAGGGGGCGCTGCAGCTTTCTTT
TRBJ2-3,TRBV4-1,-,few,CASSHSVAGLLTDTQYF,TGCGCCAGCAGCCATTCCGTCGCTGGGCTACTAACAGATACGCAGTATTTT
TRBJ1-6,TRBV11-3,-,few,CASNDVRGSSYNSPLHF,TGTGCCAGCAACGACGTCAGGGGATCCTCCTATAATTCACCCCTCCACTTT
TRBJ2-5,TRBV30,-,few,CAWSVFFGETQYF,TGTGCCTGGAGTGTATTTTTCGGGGAGACCCAGTACTTC
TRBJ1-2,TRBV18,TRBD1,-,CASSRDSNYGYTF,TGTGCCAGCTCACGGGACAGTAACTATGGCTACACCTTC
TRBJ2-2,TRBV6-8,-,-,CASSDLDTGELFF,TGTGCCAGCAGTGACTTAGACACCGGGGAGCTGTTTTTT
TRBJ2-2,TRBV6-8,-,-,CASSGSRYGELFF,TGTGCCAGCAGTGGATCTCGTTACGGGGAGCTGTTTTTT
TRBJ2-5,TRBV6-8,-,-,CAISDKRETQYF,TGTGCCATCAGCGACAAAAGGGAGACCCAGTACTTC
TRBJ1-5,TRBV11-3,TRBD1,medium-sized,CASSTGTGDYSNQPQHF,TGTGCCAGCAGCACTGGGACAGGGGATTATAGCAATCAGCCCCAGCATTTT
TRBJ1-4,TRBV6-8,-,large,CASSVGDATNEKLFF,TGTGCCAGCAGCGTGGGGGATGCAACTAATGAAAAACTGTTTTTT
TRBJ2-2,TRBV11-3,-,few,CASSLGIGWNTGELFF,TGTGCCAGCAGCTTAGGAATAGGGTGGAACACCGGGGAGCTGTTTTTT
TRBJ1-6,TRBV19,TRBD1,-,CASSLAPGGNNSPLHF,TGTGCCAGTAGTTTGGCCCCAGGGGGAAATAATTCACCCCTCCACTTT